One and the same sample provided the 15 T cell receptor beta chains below, sequenced in a study of T cell responses to AZD1222 COVID-19 vaccine. TCRdb's copy holds only in-frame clones and misses some; the assay was immunoSEQ multiplex PCR. The table includes more than 150,000 clones, around 89% detected once. The sample here was peripheral blood, taken on day 0 of AZD1222 vaccination. These receptors all stem from an adult in good health.

The V call is TRBV4-3, the J call TRBJ2-2; D is unresolved. The germline V gene encodes CDR1 LGHNA and CDR2 YSLEER. The V end was cut by 0 bases, the J end by 2 bases, with 7 bases between. This CDR3 is 15 amino acids long. CDR3 DNA sequence: TGCGCCAGCAGCCAAGATCTTTCTAACACCGGGGAGCTGTTTTTT. Amino acids: CASSQDLSNTGELFF.

Turning to this clone: The same CDR3 is also encoded by other DNA sequences in this sample. DNA of the CDR3: TGTGCCAGCTCACCAGGTCGCAATCAGCCCCAGCATTTT. Protein sequence: CASSPGRNQPQHF. This chain uses TRBV18 with TRBJ1-5; no definite D call. Germline assignment: CDR1 KGHSH and CDR2 LQKENI. Trimming left V 2 bases short and J 2 bases short, with 4 bases between. The CDR3 is 13 residues long.

This rearrangement joins TRBV6-7 to TRBJ1-5; TRBD1 agrees at 9 bases. TRBV6-7 is an ORF; its function is uncertain. The V segment lost 2 bases and the J segment 4 bases; nucleotides outside the gene matches: 18. The CDR3 extends over 20 amino acids. The CDR3 loop is CASSYLSSPPYRGQNQPQHF. CDR3 nucleotide sequence: TGTGCCAGCAGTTACCTCTCCTCCCCCCCATACAGGGGGCAAAATCAGCCCCAGCATTTT.

As to this clone: This sample also contains other DNA sequences that code for the same CDR3. The chain combines TRBV3-1 (or the pseudogene TRBV3-2) with TRBJ2-4; the D is unclear. The CDR3 is 14 residues long. Trimming took 4 bases from V and 1 from J, leaving 8 bases between them. Germline V gene lookup returns CDR1 LGHDT and CDR2 YNNKEL (reference sequence). CDR3 DNA: TGTGCCAGCAGCCCCCGAACCGCCAAAAACATTCAGTACTTC. Its translation: CASSPRTAKNIQYF.

The V call is TRBV7-9, the J call TRBJ2-4; TRBD1 is a possible D gene (6 bases). The germline CDR1 and CDR2 sequences are SEHNR and FQNEAQ (reference sequence). This CDR3 contains 16 residues. The germline V and J ends were trimmed by 1 base and 0 bases, with 10 bases remaining between them. CDR3 bases: TGTGCCAGCAGCTTAGAGGGACAAGTAGCCAAAAACATTCAGTACTTC. It is translated as CASSLEGQVAKNIQYF.

The gene calls are TRBV7-9 and TRBJ1-1; 7 bases line up with TRBD1. There are 16 residues in the CDR3. Trimming at V came to 1 base and at J to 4 bases, leaving 9 bases not matched to a gene. Per germline, CDR1 SEHNR and CDR2 FQNEAQ (reference sequence). CDR3 loop: CASSLDGYRGITEAFF. The CDR3 DNA reads TGTGCCAGCAGCTTAGACGGATACAGGGGAATCACTGAAGCTTTCTTT.

V usage is TRBV29-1 and J usage is TRBJ2-7; D perhaps matches TRBD1 (6 bases). In germline, CDR1 is SQVTM, CDR2 ANQGSEA. V was pared by 7 bases and J by 1 base, with 29 bases between. This CDR3 region has 18 residues. This chain's CDR3 is CSERGHRGGYGWSYEQYF. CDR3 sequence (DNA): TGCAGCGAGAGGGGACACCGTGGGGGCTATGGATGGTCCTACGAGCAGTACTTC.

The chain has TRBV28 and TRBJ1-6, with D perhaps TRBD1 (5 bases). In germline, CDR1 is MDHEN, CDR2 SYDVKM. This CDR3 has 15 amino acids. The V and J ends lost 2 bases and 7 bases respectively, with 12 bases between them. The CDR3 reads CASSLGLGGNSPLHF. The CDR3 nucleotides read TGTGCCAGCAGTTTAGGACTGGGGGGGAATTCACCCCTCCACTTT.

The genes are TRBV18 and TRBJ1-1; maybe TRBD1 (5 bases). The germline CDR1 and CDR2 sequences are KGHSH and LQKENI. The length of the CDR3 is 16 residues. Between the trimmed V and J ends, which lost 3 bases and 3 bases, there was a span of 17 bases. The CDR3 spells CASSPSLGERDTEAFF. CDR3 nucleotides: TGTGCCAGCTCACCCTCCTTAGGGGAAAGGGACACTGAAGCTTTCTTT. The entire variable domain, with the rest obtained from reference TRBV18 and TRBJ1-1, is as follows: NAGVMQNPRHLVRRRGQEARLRCSPMKGHSHVYWYRQLPEEGLKFMVYLQKENIIDESGMPKERFSAEFPKEGPSILRIQQVVRGDSAAYFCASSPSLGERDTEAFFGQGTRLTVV.

The DNA for the CDR3 is TGTGCCAGCAGCTTCACAGGCCTCTCTGGAAACACCATATATTTT. As protein: CASSFTGLSGNTIYF. This chain links TRBV5-8 with TRBJ1-3; D might be TRBD1 (5 bases). The CDR3 totals 15 residues. V lost 2 bases and J lost 0, with 9 bases in between. Germline CDR1 is SGHTS and CDR2 is YDEGEE.

The rearrangement joins TRBV6-5 to TRBJ2-5, with D unresolved. Per the germline V gene, CDR1 is MNHEY and CDR2 is SVGAGI. V shed 7 bases and J shed 4 bases, with 16 bases lying between them. The CDR3 loop spans 14 amino acids. The CDR3 is CASTRSSGVETQYF. Here the CDR3 DNA reads TGTGCCAGCACCAGAAGCTCCGGTGTAGAGACCCAGTACTTC.

The V gene is TRBV10-3, the J gene TRBJ2-2; 10 nucleotides agree with TRBD1. Germline values: CDR1 ENHRY, CDR2 SYGVKD. This CDR3 has 15 residues. The trim removed 4 bases at V and 4 bases at J, leaving 3 bases unmatched. The CDR3 bases are TGTGCCATCAGTGCGAGGACAGGGGGCACCGGGGAGCTGTTTTTT. This sequence encodes CAISARTGGTGELFF.

The CDR3 nucleotides are TGTGCCAGCAGTGTGGACAGGGGGGCCTATGGCTACACCTTC. Translation gives CASSVDRGAYGYTF. The chain carries TRBV28 and TRBJ1-2; 10 positions agree with TRBD1. The length of the CDR3 is 14 residues. Trimming removed 5 bases from V and 4 bases from J; junction bases left unmatched: 4. The germline CDR1 and CDR2 sequences are MDHEN and SYDVKM.

This chain links TRBV3-1 (or the pseudogene TRBV3-2) with TRBJ2-1; 9 bases match TRBD2. The CDR3 loop spans 14 amino acids. The germline gives CDR1 LGHDT, CDR2 YNNKEL (reference sequence). J gave up 5 bases and V 7 bases, and 6 bases lay outside the gene matches. The CDR3 DNA reads TGTGCCAGCAAGGGGGCTAGCGGGGACAATGAGCAGTTCTTC. As protein: CASKGASGDNEQFF.

The chain couples TRBV6-2 or TRBV6-3 to TRBJ2-2; TRBD1 agrees at 9 bases. CDR1 MNHEY and CDR2 SVGEGT come from the germline V gene. V dropped 6 bases and J dropped 6; count of bases not matched to a gene: 8. The length of the CDR3 is 15 residues. The CDR3 DNA reads as TGTGCCAGCAGCCCCGGACAGGGGTTTCCCGGGGAGCTGTTTTTT. Encoded protein: CASSPGQGFPGELFF.